This T cell receptor (beta chain) is from a study of shared clonotypes between healthy human individuals. Study details: Per-donor plates numbered three CD4 naive, three CD4 memory, two CD8 naive and one CD8 memory.

Points from the study as a whole: Specimens sampled were limited to blood, with tissue repertoires likely differing. Depth was large, yet rarefaction showed that sorted-subset sequencing was incomplete.

V lost 7 bases to trimming and J lost 7 bases, with 20 bases between them. Germline loops: CDR1 GTSNPN, CDR2 SVGIG (reference sequence). The CDR3 runs to 13 residues. With respect to this clone: Its antigen is not known.

Per the study methods: Filtering differed since immunoSEQ provided only junctions, with no quality scores. Sequenced by immunoSEQ multiplex PCR; TCRdb stores in-frame clones only, minus some. V and J calls and clone size come straight from that table; D and trimming were deduced from the DNA. The table includes about 2.1 million clones, 85% to 95% detected once. Naive CD8 cells lacked CD45RO, underwent positive selection for CCR7 and left out terminally differentiated effector memory CD45RA+ cells. The receptor's source is a man younger than 30 in good health. Some clones in this sample may be carry-over from other donors' samples. The rearrangement uses TRBV30 and TRBJ2-7; tentatively, D is TRBD1 (5 bases). Input material: naive CD8+ T cells from PBMCs. CDR3 residues: CASDPWGLGEQYF. The CDR3 coding sequence is TGTGCCTCCGATCCGTGGGGCCTAGGGGAGCAGTACTTC.